Listed below are T cell receptor beta chains from one sample, sequenced in a study of T cells in Graves' hyperthyroidism and ophthalmopathy. TCRdb used MiXCR to reprocess the multiplex PCR reads, holding one entry per CDR3 protein. Here the sample spans fewer than 550,000 distinct CDR3 sequences, approximately 24% being singletons. The material sequenced was blood. Receptors originate from a woman aged 30 to 39 with Graves' ophthalmopathy. The CDR3 runs from the conserved cysteine through the conserved F or W. The order of the fields is V gene, clone size, D gene, J gene, CDR3 DNA, CDR3 protein. D genes are given only for firm matches. Clone size is stated in some rows and not others, as once, few, many or a class when expanded.

V: TRBV5-1
size: few
D: TRBD2
J: TRBJ2-7
DNA: TGCGCCAGCGCGGGCTTGGCGGGGGGGCCGAGTGAGCAGTACTTC
CDR3: CASAGLAGGPSEQYF

V: TRBV6-5
size: many
D: TRBD2
J: TRBJ2-5
DNA: TGTGCCAGCAGTGTACTAGCGGGAGAGAAAGAGACCCAGTACTTC
CDR3: CASSVLAGEKETQYF

V: TRBV12-3/TRBV12-4
size: few
D: TRBD2
J: TRBJ2-2
DNA: TGTGCCAGCAGTTTAGATCCGGGGGGGATCGCTGGGGAGCTGTTTTTT
CDR3: CASSLDPGGIAGELFF

V: TRBV20-1
size: NA
D: NA
J: TRBJ1-5
DNA: TGCAGTGCTAGAGGAGACGCGGAAAGTCAGCCCCAGCATTTT
CDR3: CSARGDAESQPQHF

V: TRBV6-1
size: few
D: TRBD2
J: TRBJ2-2
DNA: TGTGCCAGTAGGGAAGCGGGACGGCACACCGGGGAGCTGTTTTTT
CDR3: CASREAGRHTGELFF

V: TRBV20-1
size: many
D: NA
J: TRBJ1-1
DNA: TGCAGTTCCTACGACAGCGTTAACACTGAAGCTTTCTTT
CDR3: CSSYDSVNTEAFF

V: TRBV10-3
size: many
D: NA
J: TRBJ2-7
DNA: TGTGCCATCAGTGAGTCGCCAGGGTTCTCCTACGAGCAGTACTTC
CDR3: CAISESPGFSYEQYF

V: TRBV5-1
size: many
D: TRBD1
J: TRBJ1-1
DNA: TGCGCCAGTCAACCGGGACAGGGTATTGGAGGCACTGAAGCTTTCTTT
CDR3: CASQPGQGIGGTEAFF

V: TRBV6-1
size: many
D: NA
J: TRBJ1-2
DNA: TGTGCCAGCAGTGAAGGGGTACAGGGTGTCTATGGCTACACCTTC
CDR3: CASSEGVQGVYGYTF

V: TRBV4-1
size: many
D: NA
J: TRBJ2-7
DNA: TGCGCCAGCAGCCAGGGCCTCGTGGGGGCACCTTACGAGCAGTACTTC
CDR3: CASSQGLVGAPYEQYF

V: TRBV19
size: NA
D: NA
J: TRBJ2-2
DNA: TGTGCCACTAGAACCGGGACACTAACCACCGGGGAGCTGTTTTTT
CDR3: CATRTGTLTTGELFF

V: TRBV10-2
size: many
D: NA
J: TRBJ2-7
DNA: TGCGCCAGCAGGTGGGGCGCCTCCTACGAGCAGTACTTC
CDR3: CASRWGASYEQYF

V: TRBV7-8
size: NA
D: TRBD2
J: TRBJ2-7
DNA: TGTGCCAGCAGTCCCCGGCGGGTCCCGGGACTAGGTCCTTTGGAGCAGTACTTC
CDR3: CASSPRRVPGLGPLEQYF

V: TRBV7-2
size: many
D: NA
J: TRBJ2-5
DNA: TGTGCCAGCAGCTCGTTATCGGGTGGGGCAGAGACCCAGTACTTC
CDR3: CASSSLSGGAETQYF

V: TRBV20-1
size: many
D: NA
J: TRBJ2-7
DNA: TGCAGTGCCGCGAGACGGAACTACGAGCAGTACTTC
CDR3: CSAARRNYEQYF

V: TRBV28
size: NA
D: TRBD1
J: TRBJ2-5
DNA: TGTGCCAGTCAGCATGGGACAGCGTACCAAGAGACCCAGTACTTC
CDR3: CASQHGTAYQETQYF